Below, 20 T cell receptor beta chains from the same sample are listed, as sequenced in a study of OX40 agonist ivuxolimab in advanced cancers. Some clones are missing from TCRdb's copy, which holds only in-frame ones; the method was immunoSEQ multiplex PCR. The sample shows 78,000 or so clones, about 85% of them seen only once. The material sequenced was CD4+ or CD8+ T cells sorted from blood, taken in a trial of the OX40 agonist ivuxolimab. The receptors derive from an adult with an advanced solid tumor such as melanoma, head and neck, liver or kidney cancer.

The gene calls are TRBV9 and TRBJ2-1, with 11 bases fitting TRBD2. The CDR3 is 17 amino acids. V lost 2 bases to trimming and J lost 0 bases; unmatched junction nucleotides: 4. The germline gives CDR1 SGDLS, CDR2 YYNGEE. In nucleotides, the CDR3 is TGTGCCAGCAGCGTCGGGACTAGCGGTGGCTCCTACAATGAGCAGTTCTTC. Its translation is CASSVGTSGGSYNEQFF.

The CDR3 nucleotides read TGTGCCAGCACCCAAGCCGGGAACCTCTATGGCTACACCTTC. Protein product: CASTQAGNLYGYTF. The rearrangement links TRBV25-1 to TRBJ1-2; D remains ambiguous. CDR1 MGHDK and CDR2 SYGVNS come from the germline V gene. This CDR3 region has 14 residues. With 7 bases removed from V and 4 bases from J, the gap between germline ends came to 16 bases.

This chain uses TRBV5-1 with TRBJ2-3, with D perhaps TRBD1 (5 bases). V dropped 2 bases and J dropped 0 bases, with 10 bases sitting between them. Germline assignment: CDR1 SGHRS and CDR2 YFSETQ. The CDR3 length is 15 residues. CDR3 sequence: CASSFEDSSTDTQYF. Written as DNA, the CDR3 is TGCGCCAGCAGCTTTGAAGACAGCAGCACAGATACGCAGTATTTT.

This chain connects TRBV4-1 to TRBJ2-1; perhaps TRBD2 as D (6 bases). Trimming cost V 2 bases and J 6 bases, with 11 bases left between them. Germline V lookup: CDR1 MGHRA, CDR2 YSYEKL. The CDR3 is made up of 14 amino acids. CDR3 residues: CASSQMYGGNEQFF. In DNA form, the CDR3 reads TGCGCCAGCAGCCAAATGTACGGGGGCAATGAGCAGTTCTTC.

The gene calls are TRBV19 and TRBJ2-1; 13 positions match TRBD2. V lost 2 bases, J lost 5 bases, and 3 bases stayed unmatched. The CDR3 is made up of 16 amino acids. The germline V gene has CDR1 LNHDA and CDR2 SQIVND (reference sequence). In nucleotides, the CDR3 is TGTGCCAGTAGTATACGGACTAGCGGGAGCCACAATGAGCAGTTCTTC. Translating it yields CASSIRTSGSHNEQFF. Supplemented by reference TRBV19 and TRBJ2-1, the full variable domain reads DGGITQSPKYLFRKEGQNVTLSCEQNLNHDAMYWYRQDPGQGLRLIYYSQIVNDFQKGDIAEGYSVSREKKESFPLTVTSAQKNPTAFYLCASSIRTSGSHNEQFFGPGTRLTVL.

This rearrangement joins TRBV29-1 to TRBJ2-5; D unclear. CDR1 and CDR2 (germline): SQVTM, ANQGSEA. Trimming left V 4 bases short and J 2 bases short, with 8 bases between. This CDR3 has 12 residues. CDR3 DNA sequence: TGCAGCGTTGGAAGCCAACAAGAGACCCAGTACTTC. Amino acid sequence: CSVGSQQETQYF.

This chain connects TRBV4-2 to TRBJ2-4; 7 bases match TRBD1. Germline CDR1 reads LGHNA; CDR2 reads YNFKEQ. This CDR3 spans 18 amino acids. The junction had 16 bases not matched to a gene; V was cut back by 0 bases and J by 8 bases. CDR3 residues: CASSQEGTVSRGSDIQYF. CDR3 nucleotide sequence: TGTGCCAGCAGCCAAGAAGGGACAGTGAGTAGGGGATCGGACATTCAGTACTTC.

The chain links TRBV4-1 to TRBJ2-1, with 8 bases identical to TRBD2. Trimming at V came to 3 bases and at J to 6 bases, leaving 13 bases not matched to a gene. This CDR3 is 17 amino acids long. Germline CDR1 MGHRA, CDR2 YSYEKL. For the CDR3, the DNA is TGCGCCAGCAGCCATAAGGGAATTAGCGGGACGGGCAATGAGCAGTTCTTC. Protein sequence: CASSHKGISGTGNEQFF.

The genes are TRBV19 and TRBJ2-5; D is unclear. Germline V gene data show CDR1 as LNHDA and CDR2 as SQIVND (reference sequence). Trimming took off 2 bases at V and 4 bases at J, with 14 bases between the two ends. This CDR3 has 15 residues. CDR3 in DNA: TGTGCCAGTAGTATAAGGCCCGGACCGCGAGAGACCCAGTACTTC. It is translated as CASSIRPGPRETQYF.

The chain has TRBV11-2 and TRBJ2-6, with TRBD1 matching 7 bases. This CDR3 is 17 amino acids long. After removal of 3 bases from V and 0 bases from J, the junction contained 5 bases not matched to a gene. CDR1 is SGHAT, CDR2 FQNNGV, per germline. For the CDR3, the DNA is TGTGCCAGCAGCTTTACAGGGGCCATCTCTGGGGCCAACGTCCTGACTTTC. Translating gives CASSFTGAISGANVLTF.

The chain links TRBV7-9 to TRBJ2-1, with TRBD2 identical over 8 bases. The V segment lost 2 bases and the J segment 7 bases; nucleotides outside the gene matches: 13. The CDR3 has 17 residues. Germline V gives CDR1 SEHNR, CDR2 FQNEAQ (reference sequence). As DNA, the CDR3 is TGTGCCAGCAGCTTATTCAGCGGGAGTAACGATGCAAATGAGCAGTTCTTC. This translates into CASSLFSGSNDANEQFF.

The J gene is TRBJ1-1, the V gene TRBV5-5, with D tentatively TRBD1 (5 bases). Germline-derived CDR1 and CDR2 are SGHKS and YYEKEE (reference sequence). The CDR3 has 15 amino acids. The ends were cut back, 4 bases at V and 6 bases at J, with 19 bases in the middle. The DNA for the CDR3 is TGTGCCAGCAGCCCCCCAGGGTTCACGGGGGCTGAAGCTTTCTTT. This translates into CASSPPGFTGAEAFF.

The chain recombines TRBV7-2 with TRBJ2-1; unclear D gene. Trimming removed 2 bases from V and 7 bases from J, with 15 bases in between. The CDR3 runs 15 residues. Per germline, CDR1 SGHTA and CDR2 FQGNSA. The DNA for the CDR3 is TGTGCCAGCAGCTTACAACTGGAGAGTTTAAATGAGCAGTTCTTC. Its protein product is CASSLQLESLNEQFF. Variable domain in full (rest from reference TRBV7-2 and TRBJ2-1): GAGVSQSPSNKVTEKGKDVELRCDPISGHTALYWYRQSLGQGLEFLIYFQGNSAPDKSGLPSDRFSAERTGGSVSTLTIQRTQQEDSAVYLCASSLQLESLNEQFFGPGTRLTVL.

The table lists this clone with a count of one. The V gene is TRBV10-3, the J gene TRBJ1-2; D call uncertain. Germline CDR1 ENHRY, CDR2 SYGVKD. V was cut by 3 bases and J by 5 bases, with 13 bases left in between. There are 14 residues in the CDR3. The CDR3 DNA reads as TGTGCCATCAGTGACTCAACGGACCTGTATGGCTACACCTTC. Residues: CAISDSTDLYGYTF.

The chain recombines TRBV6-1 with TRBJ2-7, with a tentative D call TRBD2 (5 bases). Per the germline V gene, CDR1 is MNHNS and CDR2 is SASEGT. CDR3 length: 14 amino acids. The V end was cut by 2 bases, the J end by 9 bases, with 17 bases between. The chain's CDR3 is CASSEQRMGGLQYF. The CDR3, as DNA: TGTGCCAGCAGTGAACAGCGTATGGGCGGGCTGCAGTACTTC.

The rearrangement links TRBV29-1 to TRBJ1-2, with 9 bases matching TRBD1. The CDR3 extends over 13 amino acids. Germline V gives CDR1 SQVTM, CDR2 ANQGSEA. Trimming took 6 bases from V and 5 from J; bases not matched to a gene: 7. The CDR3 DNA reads TGCAGCGTCGCACAGGGGGCGGGATATGGCTACACCTTC. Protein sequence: CSVAQGAGYGYTF.

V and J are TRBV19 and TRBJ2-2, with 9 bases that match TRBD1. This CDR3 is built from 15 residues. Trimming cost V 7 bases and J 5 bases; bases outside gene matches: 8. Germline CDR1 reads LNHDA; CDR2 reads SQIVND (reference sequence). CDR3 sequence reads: CASNPTGGGTGELFF. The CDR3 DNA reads TGTGCCAGTAACCCGACAGGGGGAGGAACCGGGGAGCTGTTTTTT.

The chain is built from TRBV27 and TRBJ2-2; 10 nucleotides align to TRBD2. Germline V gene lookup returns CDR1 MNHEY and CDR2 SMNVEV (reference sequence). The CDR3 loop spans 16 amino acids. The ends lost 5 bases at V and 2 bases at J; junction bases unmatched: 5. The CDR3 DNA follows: TGTGCCAGCAGTCCAACTAGCGGGGTTAACACCGGGGAGCTGTTTTTT. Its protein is CASSPTSGVNTGELFF.

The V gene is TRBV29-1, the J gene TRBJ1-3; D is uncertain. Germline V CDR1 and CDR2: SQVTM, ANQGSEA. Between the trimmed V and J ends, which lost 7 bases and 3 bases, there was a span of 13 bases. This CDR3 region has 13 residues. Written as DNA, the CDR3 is TGCAGCGCAGCCCCGACTCATGGAAACACCATATATTTT. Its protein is CSAAPTHGNTIYF.

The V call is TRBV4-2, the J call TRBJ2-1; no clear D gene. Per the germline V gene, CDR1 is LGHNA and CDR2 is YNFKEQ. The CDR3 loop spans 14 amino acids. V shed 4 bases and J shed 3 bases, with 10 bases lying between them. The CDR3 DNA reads TGTGCCAGCAGCCGGCGCGGAGACTACAATGAGCAGTTCTTC. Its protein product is CASSRRGDYNEQFF.